This passage covers 32 T cell receptor beta chains from one sample sequenced in a study of blood T cells in healthy people across ages (dated by TCRdb to about 2015). The protocol used for the library was 5' RACE. The instrument was an Illumina HiSeq 2500. A second roughly 6 to 12 cycle PCR used a sample-barcoded 5' primer and a J-beta primer mix. Using fastp trimming at Q25 and MiXCR clonotype assembly, TCRdb reanalyzed the public sequencing data and kept in-frame beta chains. Each entry merges the rows of one CDR3 protein and shows their most common DNA and genes. The sample yields around 780,000 distinct CDR3 sequences; 25% to 30% were counted once. The ten biggest clones cover about 3% of the sample. These data are also associated with another study on T cells of mothers and their children.

The source material was blood. The origin of the receptors is a boy between 5 and 17 years old in good health.

The chain has TRBV30 and TRBJ1-1; no firm D call. This CDR3 spans 12 amino acids. V lost 4 bases to trimming and J lost 9 bases, with 15 bases between them. Germline V gives CDR1 GTSNPN, CDR2 SVGIG (reference sequence). CDR3 residues: CAWTEALPKAFF. The CDR3 DNA is TGTGCCTGGACGGAGGCCCTCCCGAAAGCTTTCTTT.

The rearrangement uses TRBV2 and TRBJ1-2; tentative D call: TRBD1 (6 bases). This CDR3 is built from 14 residues. The germline gives CDR1 SNHLY, CDR2 FYNNEI. V was clipped by 4 bases and J by 8 bases, with 17 bases between them. The CDR3 DNA is TGTGCCAGCAGTGGGCAGGGGCGGGCCCGGGGCTACACCTTC. This sequence encodes CASSGQGRARGYTF.

This sequence joins TRBV6-1 and TRBJ1-6; D might be TRBD1 (6 bases). Germline CDR1 and CDR2: MNHNS and SASEGT. This CDR3 comprises 17 residues. V was trimmed by 0 bases and J by 9 bases, leaving 18 bases between them. CDR3: CASSEALRGPRGSPLHF. The CDR3 bases are TGTGCCAGCAGTGAAGCGCTTCGGGGGCCCCGGGGTTCACCCCTCCACTTT.

The chain employs TRBV12-5 and TRBJ1-4; perhaps TRBD1 as D (6 bases). This CDR3 region has 15 residues. V gave up 4 bases and J gave up 4 bases, with 13 bases separating them. The germline CDR1 and CDR2 sequences are LGHNT and FRNRAP. The CDR3 nucleotides read TGTGCTAGTGGTTCCTCACAGGGTTATAATGAAAAACTGTTTTTT. Residues: CASGSSQGYNEKLFF.

A word on this clonotype: The junction does not match germline at one end; this may be a read error. The chain employs TRBV3-1 and TRBJ1-5; D not certain. The germline V gene has CDR1 LGHDT and CDR2 YNNKEL (reference sequence). The CDR3 runs 14 residues. The CDR3 coding sequence is TGTGCCAGCAGCCCGATTTATAGCGATCAGCCCCAGCATTTT. The encoded protein is CASSPIYSDQPQHF.

This chain connects TRBV5-1 to TRBJ2-5, with D possibly being TRBD1 (6 bases). Germline V gene sequence: CDR1 SGHRS, CDR2 YFSETQ. Trimming removed 0 bases at V and 5 bases at J, with 14 bases between. The CDR3 has 15 amino acids. This chain's CDR3 is CASSLGFSGDETQYF. The CDR3 DNA reads TGCGCCAGCAGCTTGGGTTTCTCAGGGGACGAGACCCAGTACTTC.

This chain joins TRBV10-3 and TRBJ2-7; perhaps TRBD2 as D (5 bases). The germline CDR1 and CDR2 sequences are ENHRY and SYGVKD. V lost 8 bases and J 6 bases, leaving 8 bases between the germline ends. The CDR3 has 10 residues. The CDR3 loop is CAIGGGEQYF. The CDR3 DNA reads TGTGCCATCGGCGGAGGCGAGCAGTACTTC.

This clonotype was picked up one time. This chain connects TRBV10-3 to TRBJ2-3; possible D gene TRBD1, 6 bases. The CDR3 covers 14 residues. Trimming took off 4 bases at V and 5 bases at J, with 13 bases between the two ends. The germline V gene encodes CDR1 ENHRY and CDR2 SYGVKD. The CDR3 region is CAISVTDSQDTQYF. CDR3 DNA: TGTGCCATCAGTGTAACGGACAGCCAAGATACGCAGTATTTT.

A few counts support this clonotype. The chain combines TRBV7-9 with TRBJ2-7, with 11 positions matching TRBD2. The V segment lost 4 bases and the J segment 2 bases; nucleotides outside the gene matches: 7. The germline V gene has CDR1 SEHNR and CDR2 FQNEAQ (reference sequence). The CDR3 covers 16 residues. This CDR3 is CASSSAGTSGAYEQYF. CDR3 nucleotides: TGTGCCAGCAGCTCCGCCGGGACTAGCGGAGCCTACGAGCAGTACTTC.

Only a few counts were recorded for this clonotype. The chain is built from TRBV10-1 and TRBJ2-5; possibly TRBD1 for D (5 bases). Germline CDR1 and CDR2: WNHNN and SYGVQD (reference sequence). V lost 0 bases and J lost 2, with 10 bases in between. The CDR3 runs 15 residues. CDR3 in amino acids: CASSESQGFQETQYF. In nucleotides, the CDR3 is TGCGCCAGCAGTGAGTCCCAGGGCTTTCAAGAGACCCAGTACTTC.

This clonotype has just a few counts. The chain recombines TRBV11-2 with TRBJ2-3; TRBD2 aligns across 12 bases. The CDR3 is 18 amino acids. Per the germline V gene, CDR1 is SGHAT and CDR2 is FQNNGV. V was pared by 4 bases and J by 2 bases, with 10 bases of the junction left unmatched. Here the CDR3 reads CASSWRLAGATDTDTQYF. DNA of the CDR3: TGTGCCAGCAGCTGGCGACTAGCGGGGGCCACTGACACAGATACGCAGTATTTT.

V is TRBV2 and J is TRBJ2-2; no clear D. Germline V gives CDR1 SNHLY, CDR2 FYNNEI. The CDR3 sequence is 10 residues long. The V and J ends lost 0 bases and 10 bases respectively, with 0 bases between them. This CDR3 is CASSEAELFF. CDR3 sequence (DNA): TGTGCCAGCAGTGAAGCGGAGCTGTTTTTT.

The V and J genes are TRBV9 and TRBJ2-3; D call uncertain. Germline V CDR1 and CDR2: SGDLS, YYNGEE. V shed 0 bases and J shed 0 bases, with 11 bases lying between them. The CDR3 sequence is 16 residues long. In DNA, the CDR3 is TGTGCCAGCAGCGTAGAGGACGGGCAGAGCACAGATACGCAGTATTTT. This codes for CASSVEDGQSTDTQYF.

The chain employs TRBV6-5 and TRBJ1-2; 10 nucleotides line up with TRBD1. Germline V gene data show CDR1 as MNHEY and CDR2 as SVGAGI. V lost 6 bases, J lost 8 bases, and 9 bases stayed unmatched. The CDR3 length is 14 residues. This chain's CDR3 is CASRTGTGAMGYTF. Here the CDR3 DNA reads TGTGCCAGCAGAACCGGGACAGGGGCTATGGGCTACACCTTC.

This clonotype has only a few counts. At one of its ends the junction is not consistent with the germline gene, which may arise from a read error. The chain uses TRBV4-1 and TRBJ2-5; D ambiguous. CDR1 MGHRA and CDR2 YSYEKL come from the germline V gene. The CDR3 totals 14 residues. The CDR3 here is CASSQDLSQETQCF. The CDR3 bases are TGCGCCAGCAGCCAAGATTTGTCCCAAGAGACCCAGTGCTTC.

This chain joins TRBV28 and TRBJ1-1, with D perhaps matching TRBD1 (5 bases). The length of the CDR3 is 17 residues. V was clipped by 2 bases and J by 2 bases, with 18 bases between them. Germline V lookup: CDR1 MDHEN, CDR2 SYDVKM. The CDR3 protein is CASSLIVAGSFNTEAFF. The CDR3 bases are TGTGCCAGCAGTTTAATCGTGGCAGGGTCGTTTAACACTGAAGCTTTCTTT.

This sequence joins TRBV3-1 and TRBJ1-1; D not certain. Trimming took 6 bases from V and 3 from J, leaving 11 bases between them. The CDR3 contains 13 residues. CDR1 and CDR2 (germline): LGHDT, YNNKEL (reference sequence). The CDR3 spells CASRLRTDTEAFF. The DNA of the CDR3 is TGTGCCAGCAGGCTAAGGACGGACACTGAAGCTTTCTTT. The whole variable domain, remainder taken from reference TRBV3-1 and TRBJ1-1, is DTAVSQTPKYLVTQMGNDKSIKCEQNLGHDTMYWYKQDSKKFLKIMFSYNNKELIINETVPNRFSPKSPDKAHLNLHINSLELGDSAVYFCASRLRTDTEAFFGQGTRLTVV.

The chain has TRBV3-1 and TRBJ1-2; 7 positions agree with TRBD1. Germline-derived CDR1 and CDR2 are LGHDT and YNNKEL (reference sequence). The CDR3 has 12 residues. Losses at the gene ends were 3 bases for V and 7 bases for J; bases not matched to a gene: 2. The CDR3 DNA reads TGTGCCAGCAGCCAGGGACAGTTTGGCTACACCTTC. Protein product: CASSQGQFGYTF.

The V call is TRBV20-1, the J call TRBJ2-7; D is ambiguous. Trimming took 0 bases from V and 9 from J, leaving 18 bases between them. The CDR3 covers 14 residues. Germline-derived CDR1 and CDR2 are DFQATT and SNEGSKA (reference sequence). The DNA of the CDR3 is TGCAGTGCTAGAGATCCACGATCGGAAGGAAGGCAGTACTTC. Residues: CSARDPRSEGRQYF.

This rearrangement joins TRBV20-1 to TRBJ2-1; 7 positions agree with TRBD2. The CDR3 runs to 16 residues. CDR1 and CDR2 from the germline V gene are DFQATT and SNEGSKA (reference sequence). Trimming cost V 1 base and J 6 bases; bases outside gene matches: 12. As DNA, the CDR3 is TGCAGTGCTAGAGCGGGCCTGGGGAGGGGTCCCAATGAGCAGTTCTTC. Translating it yields CSARAGLGRGPNEQFF.

V gene TRBV2 combines with J gene TRBJ2-7, with a weak D call TRBD1 (5 bases). The V gene's germline CDR1 is SNHLY and CDR2 FYNNEI. The CDR3 loop spans 13 amino acids. V dropped 8 bases and J dropped 1 base, with 12 bases sitting between them. CDR3 loop: CASRIGVSYEQYF. The CDR3 coding sequence is TGTGCCAGCCGCATAGGGGTTTCCTACGAGCAGTACTTC.

As for this clonotype: The junction does not match germline at one end; this may be a read error. V and J are TRBV6-1 and TRBJ2-1, with 10 bases matching TRBD2. The CDR3 loop spans 15 amino acids. Germline V gene sequence: CDR1 MNHNS, CDR2 SASEGT. CDR3 sequence: CASSEGTSGYNKQFF. The CDR3 DNA sequence: TGTGCCAGCAGTGAAGGGACTAGCGGCTACAATAAGCAGTTCTTC.

The V gene is TRBV20-1, the J gene TRBJ1-4, with D unclear. The V and J ends lost 0 bases and 8 bases respectively, with 10 bases between them. The CDR3 is 13 amino acids. Germline V gene data show CDR1 as DFQATT and CDR2 as SNEGSKA (reference sequence). The CDR3 loop is CSAREAVIEKLFF. In nucleotides, the CDR3 is TGCAGTGCTAGAGAGGCGGTGATAGAAAAACTGTTTTTT.

This clonotype has just a few counts. The chain joins TRBV6-5 to TRBJ2-5, with 8 positions matching TRBD2. The V gene end was trimmed by 4 bases and the J gene end by 6 bases; junction bases not matched to a gene: 16. The germline CDR1 and CDR2 sequences are MNHEY and SVGAGI. The CDR3 spans 17 residues. CDR3 nucleotides: TGTGCCAGCAGTTCCCGCCCGGGACTAGGAAGGCCGCAGACCCAGTACTTC. Its translation: CASSSRPGLGRPQTQYF.

V gene TRBV2 combines with J gene TRBJ2-5; no clear D gene. V was shortened by 7 bases and J by 1 base, with 7 bases between the two germline ends. The CDR3 length is 12 residues. Germline assignment: CDR1 SNHLY and CDR2 FYNNEI. The CDR3, as DNA: TGTGCCAGCATTCGGTTCCAAGAGACCCAGTACTTC. Its protein product is CASIRFQETQYF.

The chain uses TRBV7-3 and TRBJ2-1; no clear D gene. The CDR3 has 12 residues. Per the germline V gene, CDR1 is SGHTA and CDR2 is FQGTGA. The V gene lost 3 bases and the J gene lost 9 bases, with 9 bases spanning the gap. CDR3 nucleotides: TGTGCCAGCAGCTTTACCTGGGGTGAGCAGTTCTTC. It specifies CASSFTWGEQFF.

This clonotype was observed a few times. The chain has TRBV19 and TRBJ1-4; tentative D call: TRBD1 (5 bases). This CDR3 comprises 14 residues. V lost 3 bases and J lost 5, with 10 bases in between. Germline-derived CDR1 and CDR2 are LNHDA and SQIVND (reference sequence). CDR3 loop: CASSIDRRNEKLFF. DNA for the CDR3: TGTGCCAGTAGTATCGACAGAAGGAATGAAAAACTGTTTTTT.

The table lists this clonotype with a few counts. The V gene is TRBV27, the J gene TRBJ2-4; no reliable D call. The V end lost 8 bases, the J end lost 5 bases, and 4 bases lay between the germline ends. CDR3 size: 10 residues. Germline loops: CDR1 MNHEY, CDR2 SMNVEV (reference sequence). The CDR3 is CASGQNIQYF. DNA for the CDR3: TGTGCCAGCGGTCAAAACATTCAGTACTTC.

This clonotype was found a few times. The V and J genes are TRBV4-2 and TRBJ1-1; no clear D gene. The CDR3 loop spans 13 amino acids. Between the trimmed V and J ends, which lost 0 bases and 1 base, there was a span of 3 bases. Germline V gene lookup returns CDR1 LGHNA and CDR2 YNFKEQ. In DNA, the CDR3 is TGTGCCAGCAGCCAAGAGAAGAACACTGAAGCTTTCTTT. Its protein product is CASSQEKNTEAFF.

A few counts support this clonotype. This rearrangement joins TRBV27 to TRBJ1-1, with TRBD1 as a possible D gene (6 bases). The CDR3 spans 14 residues. Trimming took off 3 bases at V and 5 bases at J, with 13 bases between the two ends. CDR1 is MNHEY, CDR2 SMNVEV, per germline (reference sequence). The CDR3 sequence: CASSFTGSATEAFF. The DNA of the CDR3 is TGTGCCAGCAGTTTCACAGGGTCAGCGACTGAAGCTTTCTTT.

This sequence joins TRBV28 and TRBJ1-2, with D perhaps matching TRBD1 (6 bases). Germline CDR1 reads MDHEN; CDR2 reads SYDVKM. The ends were cut back, 4 bases at V and 4 bases at J, with 13 bases in the middle. The CDR3 loop spans 14 amino acids. CDR3 bases: TGTGCCAGCAGTTCCAGGGGAGAGAGCTATGGCTACACCTTC. Its protein product is CASSSRGESYGYTF.

This clonotype was counted only a few times. The chain uses TRBV6-6 and TRBJ2-7; TRBD1 aligns across 12 bases. The germline CDR1 and CDR2 sequences are MNHNY and SVGAGI (reference sequence). V lost 0 bases and J lost 9; bases outside the gene matches: 6. This CDR3 has 15 amino acids. For the CDR3, the DNA is TGTGCCAGCAGTTACTCGGGACAGGGGGCTGGATGGCAGTACTTC. The encoded protein is CASSYSGQGAGWQYF.